The clone carrying this TCR beta chain was detected a few times. Its antigen is unknown. V was cut by 0 bases and J by 4 bases, with 9 bases left in between. Germline values: CDR1 DFQATT, CDR2 SNEGSKA (reference sequence). The CDR3 length is 13 residues. The sample originates from a study of T cell repertoires in cytomegalovirus infection. Turning to the study itself: Public TCR beta signatures provided an indication of both CMV infection and a matching HLA type.

TCRdb passed the reads through MiXCR, listing each CDR3 protein once. The sample has around 130,000 distinct CDR3 sequences, approximately 9.2% seen once. Study-level results: CMV-specific HLA-C-restricted TCR beta clonotypes dominated the ex vivo response.

The TCR was taken from a human donor in good health (CMV status not recorded). Some clones in this sample may be carry-over from other donors' samples. Sequenced material: PBMCs. The chain joins TRBV20-1 to TRBJ1-1; D not certain. This chain's CDR3 is CSARDGGVTEAFF. CDR3 DNA sequence: TGCAGTGCTAGAGATGGTGGGGTCACTGAAGCTTTCTTT.